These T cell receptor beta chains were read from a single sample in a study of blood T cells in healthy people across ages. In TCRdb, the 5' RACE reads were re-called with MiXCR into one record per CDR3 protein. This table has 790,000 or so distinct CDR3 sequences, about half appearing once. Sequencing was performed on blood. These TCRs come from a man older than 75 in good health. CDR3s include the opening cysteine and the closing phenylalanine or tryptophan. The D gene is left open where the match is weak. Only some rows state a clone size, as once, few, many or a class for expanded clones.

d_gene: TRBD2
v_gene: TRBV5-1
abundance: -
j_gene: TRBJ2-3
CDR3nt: TGCGCCAGCAGCTTGGCACTAGCGACAGATACGCAGTATTTT
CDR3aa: CASSLALATDTQYF

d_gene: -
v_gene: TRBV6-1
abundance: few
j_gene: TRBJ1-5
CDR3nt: TGTGCCAGCAGTGAAGCCAGGGGCCTCAATCAGCCCCAGCATTTT
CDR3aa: CASSEARGLNQPQHF

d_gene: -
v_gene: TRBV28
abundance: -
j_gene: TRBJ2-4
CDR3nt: TGTGCCAGCGGATTAGGACAAACCAAAAACATTCAGTACTTC
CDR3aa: CASGLGQTKNIQYF

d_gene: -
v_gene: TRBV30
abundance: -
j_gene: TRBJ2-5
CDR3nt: TGTGCCTGGGAACCTTGGGAAGAGACCCAGTACTTC
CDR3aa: CAWEPWEETQYF

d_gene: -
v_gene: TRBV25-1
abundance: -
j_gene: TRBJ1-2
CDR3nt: TGTGCCAGCAGTGAATCAGGGGCGTGGGGCTACACCTTC
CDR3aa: CASSESGAWGYTF

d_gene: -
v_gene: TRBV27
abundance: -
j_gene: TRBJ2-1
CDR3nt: TGTGCCAGCAGTTTTAGTGTCCACAATGAGCAGTTCTTC
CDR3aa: CASSFSVHNEQFF

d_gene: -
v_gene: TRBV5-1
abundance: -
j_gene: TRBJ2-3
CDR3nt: TGCGCCAGCACGTATTCTGGGGCTTCCACAGATACGCAGTATTTT
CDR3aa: CASTYSGASTDTQYF

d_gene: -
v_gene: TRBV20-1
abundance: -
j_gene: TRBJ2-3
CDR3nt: TGCAGTGCTGCGACTAGAGATACGCAGTATTTT
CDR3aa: CSAATRDTQYF

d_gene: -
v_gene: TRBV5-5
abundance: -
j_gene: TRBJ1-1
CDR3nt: TGTGCCAGCAGCTTAGGACACGGGGGCATGAACACTGAAGCTTTCTTT
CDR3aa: CASSLGHGGMNTEAFF

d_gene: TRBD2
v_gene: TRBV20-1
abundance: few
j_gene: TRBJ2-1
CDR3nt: TGCAGTGTTCTTAGCGGGAGTCTCATTGAGCAGTTCTTC
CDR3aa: CSVLSGSLIEQFF